The 20 T cell receptor beta chains below were found in one sample sequenced in a study of OX40 agonist ivuxolimab in advanced cancers. Profiled with immunoSEQ multiplex PCR; TCRdb holds only in-frame clones, not every one. The sample carries more than 80,000 clones, 91% recorded once. The starting material was CD4+ or CD8+ T cells sorted from blood, obtained in a trial of the OX40 agonist ivuxolimab. The receptors derive from an adult with an advanced solid tumor such as melanoma, head and neck, liver or kidney cancer.

V gene TRBV11-3 combines with J gene TRBJ1-1, with D hard to call. The germline V gene has CDR1 SGHNT and CDR2 YENEEA. The CDR3 length is 11 residues. Trimming stripped 8 bases from V and 1 base from J, with 5 bases between. In DNA, the CDR3 is TGTGCCAGCGGGTCGAACACTGAAGCTTTCTTT. The encoded protein is CASGSNTEAFF.

V is TRBV6-5 and J is TRBJ2-1; a possible D gene is TRBD2 (6 bases). This CDR3 comprises 13 residues. Germline-derived CDR1 and CDR2 are MNHEY and SVGAGI. Trimming cost V 10 bases and J 4 bases, with 14 bases left between them. CDR3 sequence: CAIRDSFYNEQFF. In DNA, the CDR3 is TGTGCCATTCGGGACTCCTTTTACAATGAGCAGTTCTTC.

Here the CDR3 DNA reads TGTGCCAGCCTCTTGCGGCCCAGAGACGAGCAGTACTTC. This gives the protein CASLLRPRDEQYF. This chain links TRBV2 with TRBJ2-7; no reliable D call. Germline CDR1 is SNHLY and CDR2 is FYNNEI. Deletions cut 8 bases from V and 5 bases from J, with 16 bases between. The CDR3 has 13 amino acids.

The chain uses TRBV21-1 and TRBJ2-1; the D segment call TRBD2 is taken from the table without a DNA check. TRBV21-1 is annotated as a pseudogene. The length of the CDR3 is 15 residues. The CDR3 is CASSKGGRVPNEQFF. DNA for the CDR3: TGTGCCAGCAGCAAGGGCGGGAGGGTCCCCAATGAGCAGTTCTTC.

The J gene is TRBJ1-5, the V gene TRBV15; 12 bases align to TRBD1. The J segment lost 6 bases and the V segment lost 1 base, leaving 10 bases of the junction unmatched. There are 18 residues in the CDR3. Germline-derived CDR1 and CDR2 are LNHNV and YYDKDF (reference sequence). CDR3 residues: CATSRGGQGAQGSQPQHF. The CDR3 DNA is TGTGCCACCAGCAGAGGGGGACAGGGGGCGCAGGGAAGTCAGCCCCAGCATTTT.

The chain employs TRBV9 and TRBJ2-1; TRBD2 agrees at 10 bases. CDR3 length: 16 residues. From germline, CDR1 is SGDLS and CDR2 YYNGEE. The V gene end was trimmed by 0 bases and the J gene end by 2 bases; junction bases not matched to a gene: 2. The chain's CDR3 is CASSVVAGGTYNEQFF. In nucleotides, the CDR3 is TGTGCCAGCAGCGTAGTAGCGGGAGGAACCTACAATGAGCAGTTCTTC.

The rearrangement joins TRBV9 to TRBJ2-1; D ambiguous. This CDR3 has 16 residues. In germline, CDR1 is SGDLS, CDR2 YYNGEE. V lost 4 bases to trimming and J lost 0 bases, with 14 bases between them. This chain's CDR3 is CASSSREPTSYNEQFF. For the CDR3, the DNA is TGTGCCAGCAGCTCGCGTGAGCCTACCTCCTACAATGAGCAGTTCTTC.

CDR3 sequence: CASSSPPPGTGNYGYTF. For the CDR3, the DNA is TGTGCCAGCAGCTCCCCCCCGCCCGGGACAGGGAATTATGGCTACACCTTC. The rearrangement uses TRBV11-2 and TRBJ1-2; 9 nucleotides agree with TRBD1. V lost 4 bases and J lost 5; bases outside the gene matches: 14. CDR1 and CDR2 (germline): SGHAT, FQNNGV. The CDR3 runs 17 residues.

The chain recombines TRBV5-6 with TRBJ2-5; D possibly corresponds to TRBD2 (6 bases). Per germline, CDR1 SGHDT and CDR2 YYEEEE. The CDR3 consists of 15 residues. The ends were cut back, 0 bases at V and 5 bases at J, with 14 bases in the middle. The chain's CDR3 is CASSLGGTSRETQYF. The DNA for the CDR3 is TGTGCCAGCAGCTTGGGGGGGACTTCCCGGGAGACCCAGTACTTC.

In DNA, the CDR3 is TGTGCCAGCAGCTTTCAGGGACAGGGGGCGAACACTGAAGCTTTCTTT. Protein: CASSFQGQGANTEAFF. The rearrangement links TRBV7-8 to TRBJ1-1; the match to TRBD1 covers 12 bases. The CDR3 has 16 residues. V gave up 3 bases and J gave up 1 base; unmatched junction bases: 3. Per germline, CDR1 SGHVS and CDR2 FQNEAQ.

The chain joins TRBV28 to TRBJ2-3; 8 nucleotides agree with TRBD2. V lost 6 bases and J lost 0; bases outside the gene matches: 8. The germline V gene has CDR1 MDHEN and CDR2 SYDVKM. CDR3 length: 16 residues. Written as DNA, the CDR3 is TGTGCCAGCAGACCGGGGGGGCCCTCTAGCACAGATACGCAGTATTTT. Protein: CASRPGGPSSTDTQYF.

Only one count was recorded for this clone. V gene TRBV19 combines with J gene TRBJ1-1, with D maybe TRBD1 (6 bases). The germline CDR1 and CDR2 sequences are LNHDA and SQIVND (reference sequence). This CDR3 region has 15 residues. V dropped 6 bases and J dropped 1 base, with 15 bases sitting between them. CDR3 amino acids: CASRFNDRKNTEAFF. The CDR3 bases are TGTGCCAGTAGATTCAACGACAGGAAGAACACTGAAGCTTTCTTT. Together with reference TRBV19 and TRBJ1-1, the CDR3 gives the full variable domain: DGGITQSPKYLFRKEGQNVTLSCEQNLNHDAMYWYRQDPGQGLRLIYYSQIVNDFQKGDIAEGYSVSREKKESFPLTVTSAQKNPTAFYLCASRFNDRKNTEAFFGQGTRLTVV.

This clone has more than one count but fewer than ten. The rearrangement joins TRBV11-3 to TRBJ2-1; D tentatively reads TRBD1 or TRBD2 (5 bases each). The CDR3 has 16 residues. V lost 5 bases and J 6 bases, leaving 20 bases between the germline ends. Germline assignment: CDR1 SGHNT and CDR2 YENEEA. The CDR3 coding sequence is TGTGCCAGCAGCCTCTCGGGGTTCGGGGCGGGCAATGAGCAGTTCTTC. Translated: CASSLSGFGAGNEQFF.

The chain recombines TRBV30 with TRBJ2-3; D is unresolved. V lost 2 bases to trimming and J lost 4 bases, with 13 bases between them. This CDR3 comprises 14 residues. From germline, CDR1 is GTSNPN and CDR2 SVGIG (reference sequence). CDR3 sequence (DNA): TGTGCCTGGAGTAAAACTCGTCGAGCAGATACGCAGTATTTT. It encodes CAWSKTRRADTQYF.

This chain uses TRBV7-2 with TRBJ2-5, with D perhaps assigned TRBD1 or TRBD2 (5 bases each). Germline V gene lookup returns CDR1 SGHTA and CDR2 FQGNSA. The CDR3 sequence is 13 residues long. The germline V and J ends were trimmed by 1 base and 3 bases, with 6 bases remaining between them. The CDR3 loop is CASSLGGKETQYF. The CDR3 nucleotides read TGTGCCAGCAGCTTAGGGGGGAAAGAGACCCAGTACTTC.

The chain couples TRBV19 to TRBJ2-7; D not resolved. The CDR3 runs 12 residues. V lost 5 bases and J lost 0, with 5 bases in between. CDR1 LNHDA and CDR2 SQIVND come from the germline V gene (reference sequence). CDR3 coding DNA: TGTGCCAGTAGTGGTAACTCCTACGAGCAGTACTTC. Translating gives CASSGNSYEQYF.

The chain carries TRBV6-6 and TRBJ1-1; D is unclear. The CDR3 covers 14 residues. Germline V gene lookup returns CDR1 MNHNY and CDR2 SVGAGI (reference sequence). With 5 bases removed from V and 0 bases from J, the gap between germline ends came to 10 bases. CDR3 coding DNA: TGTGCCAGCAGTCGACCGACGTTGAACACTGAAGCTTTCTTT. Amino acids: CASSRPTLNTEAFF.

The CDR3 protein is CASSLGGRGETQYF. CDR3 bases: TGTGCCAGCAGTTTAGGTGGGAGGGGAGAGACCCAGTACTTC. The genes are TRBV28 and TRBJ2-5; 7 nucleotides match TRBD2. J was trimmed by 4 bases and V by 2 bases; bases with no gene match: 4. The V gene's germline CDR1 is MDHEN and CDR2 SYDVKM. The CDR3 length is 14 residues.

The CDR3 protein is CAISDGRDEQYF. The DNA of the CDR3 is TGTGCCATCAGTGACGGTAGGGACGAGCAGTACTTC. The V gene is TRBV10-3, the J gene TRBJ2-7; D gene unclear. The CDR3 covers 12 residues. CDR1 ENHRY and CDR2 SYGVKD come from the germline V gene. Trimming took off 3 bases at V and 5 bases at J, with 8 bases between the two ends.

The gene calls are TRBV7-9 and TRBJ2-7; D uncertain. Germline assignment: CDR1 SEHNR and CDR2 FQNEAQ (reference sequence). V was cut by 2 bases and J by 5 bases, with 4 bases left in between. The CDR3 contains 11 residues. CDR3 sequence: CASSLWDEQYF. The CDR3 nucleotides are TGTGCCAGCAGCTTATGGGACGAGCAGTACTTC.